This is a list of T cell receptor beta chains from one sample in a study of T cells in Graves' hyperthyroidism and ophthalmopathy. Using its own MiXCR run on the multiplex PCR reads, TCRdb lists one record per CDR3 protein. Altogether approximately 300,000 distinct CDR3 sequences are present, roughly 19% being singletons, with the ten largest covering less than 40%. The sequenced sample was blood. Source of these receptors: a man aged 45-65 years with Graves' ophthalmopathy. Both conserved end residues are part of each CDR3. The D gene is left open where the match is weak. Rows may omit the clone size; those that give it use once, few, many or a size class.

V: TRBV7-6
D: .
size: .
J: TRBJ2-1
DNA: TGTGCCAGCAGTTCGCAAAATGAGCAGTTCTTC
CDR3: CASSSQNEQFF

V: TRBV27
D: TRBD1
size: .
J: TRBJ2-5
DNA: TGTGCCAGCAGTCAGATGGACAGGGCCGGTGAGACCCAGTACTTC
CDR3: CASSQMDRAGETQYF

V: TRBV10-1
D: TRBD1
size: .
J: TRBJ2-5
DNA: TGCGCCAGCAGCGGTGACAGGGGACGAGAGACCCAGTACTTC
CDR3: CASSGDRGRETQYF

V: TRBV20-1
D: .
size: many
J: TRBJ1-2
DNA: TGCAGTGCTCCGGGGATGGGGGATTATGGCTACACCTTC
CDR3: CSAPGMGDYGYTF

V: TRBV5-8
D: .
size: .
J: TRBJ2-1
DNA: TGTGCCAGCAGCTTGGGTGGGCAGGGGATCGCTTTGTTCTTC
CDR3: CASSLGGQGIALFF

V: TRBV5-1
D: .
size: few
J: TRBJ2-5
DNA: TGCGCCAGCAGCTGGGGGGCTGGCGAAGAAGAGACCCAGTACTTC
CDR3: CASSWGAGEEETQYF

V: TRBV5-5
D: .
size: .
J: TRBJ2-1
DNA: TGTGCCAGCAGCTTGCGACCAGGGGAGCAGTTCTTC
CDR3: CASSLRPGEQFF

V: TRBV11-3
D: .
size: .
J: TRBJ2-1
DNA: TGTGCCAGCAGCCCGGCAAGCGTTAATGAGCAGTTCTTC
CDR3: CASSPASVNEQFF

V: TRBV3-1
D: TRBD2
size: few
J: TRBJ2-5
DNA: TGTGCCAGTCGCGGTGGCGGGAGTGGTCTATCAGAGACCCAGTACTTC
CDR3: CASRGGGSGLSETQYF

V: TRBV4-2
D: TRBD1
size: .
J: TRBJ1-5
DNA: TGTGCCAGCAGCCAAGAGGCCAGGGGGTCGGGTCAGCCCCAGCATTTT
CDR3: CASSQEARGSGQPQHF